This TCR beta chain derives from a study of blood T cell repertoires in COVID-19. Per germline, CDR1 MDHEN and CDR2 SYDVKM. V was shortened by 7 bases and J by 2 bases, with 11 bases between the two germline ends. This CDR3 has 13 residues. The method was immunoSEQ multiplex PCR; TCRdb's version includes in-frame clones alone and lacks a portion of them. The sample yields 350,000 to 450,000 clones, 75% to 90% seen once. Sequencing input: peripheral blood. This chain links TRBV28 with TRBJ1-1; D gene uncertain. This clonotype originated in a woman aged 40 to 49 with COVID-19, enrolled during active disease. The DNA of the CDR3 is TGTGCCAGCATATCCCAGGTCAACACTGAAGCTTTCTTT. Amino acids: CASISQVNTEAFF.